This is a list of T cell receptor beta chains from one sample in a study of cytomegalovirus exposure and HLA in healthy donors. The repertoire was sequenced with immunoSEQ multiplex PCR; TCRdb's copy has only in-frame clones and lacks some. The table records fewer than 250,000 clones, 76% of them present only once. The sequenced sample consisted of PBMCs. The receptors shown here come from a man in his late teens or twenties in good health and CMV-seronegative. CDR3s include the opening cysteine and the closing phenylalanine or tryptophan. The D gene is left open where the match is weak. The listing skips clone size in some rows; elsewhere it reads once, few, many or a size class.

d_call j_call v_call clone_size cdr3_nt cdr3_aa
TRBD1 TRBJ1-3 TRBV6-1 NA TGTGCCAGCAGACAGGGGAACTCTGGAAACACCATATATTTT CASRQGNSGNTIYF
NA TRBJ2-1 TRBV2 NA TGTGCCAGCAGACTCCCCCCAAGCTACAATGAGCAGTTCTTC CASRLPPSYNEQFF
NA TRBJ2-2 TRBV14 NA TGTGCCAGCAGAAGTCTCGGGAGCGGTACCGGGGAGCTGTTTTTT CASRSLGSGTGELFF
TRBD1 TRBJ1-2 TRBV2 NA TGTGCCAGCTCGACAGGGAACAACTATGGCTACACCTTC CASSTGNNYGYTF
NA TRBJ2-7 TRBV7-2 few TGTGCCAGCAGCTTATCATTCGGCAGACTTTACTACGAGCAGTACTTC CASSLSFGRLYYEQYF
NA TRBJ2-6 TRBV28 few TGTGCCAGCAGCCCATTCCCGAGACACCGCTCTGGGGCCAACGTCCTGACTTTC CASSPFPRHRSGANVLTF
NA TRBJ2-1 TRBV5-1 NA TGCGCCAGCAGCCTAGAGAATGAGCAGTTCTTC CASSLENEQFF
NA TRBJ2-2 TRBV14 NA TGTGCCAGCAGCCGTGGAGCCTCGAACACCGGGGAGCTGTTTTTT CASSRGASNTGELFF
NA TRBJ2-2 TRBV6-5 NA TGTGCCAGCAGACTTCCGGTGGGGGGCGGGGAGCTGTTTTTT CASRLPVGGGELFF
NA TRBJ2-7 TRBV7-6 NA TGTGCCAGCAGCCAACGGACACCAACCTACGAGCAGTACTTC CASSQRTPTYEQYF
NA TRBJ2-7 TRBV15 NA TGTGCCACCAGCAGAGATCGCGTCGAGACCTACGAGCAGTACTTC CATSRDRVETYEQYF
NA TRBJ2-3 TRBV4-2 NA TGTGCCAGCAGCCAAGCCGAGTTCCTCACAGATACGCAGTATTTT CASSQAEFLTDTQYF
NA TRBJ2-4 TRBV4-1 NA TGCGCCAGCAGCCAAGGATTCATTGAGACTGGTAAAAACATTCAGTACTTC CASSQGFIETGKNIQYF
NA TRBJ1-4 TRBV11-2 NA TGTGCCAGCAGCTTAGTCAGGAATGAAAAACTGTTTTTT CASSLVRNEKLFF
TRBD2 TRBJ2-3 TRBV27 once TGTGCCAGCAGTTTATTGGCTAGCGGGAGGGATACGCAGTATTTT CASSLLASGRDTQYF
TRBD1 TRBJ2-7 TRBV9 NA TGTGCCAGCAGCGTGAGACAGGGTTACGAGCAGTACTTC CASSVRQGYEQYF
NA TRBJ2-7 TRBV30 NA TGTGCCGGCGGGAAGGGATTCTACGAGCAGTACTTC CAGGKGFYEQYF
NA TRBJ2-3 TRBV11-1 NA TGTGCCAGCAGCTTAGTCACAGGAGGCACAGATACGCAGTATTTT CASSLVTGGTDTQYF
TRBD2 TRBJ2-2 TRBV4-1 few TGCGCCAGCAGCCAAGAGGGTGCGGGAGGCAGGACCGGGGAGCTGTTTTTT CASSQEGAGGRTGELFF
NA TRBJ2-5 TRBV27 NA TGTGCCAGCAGCCCCGGGATAGTTAGCGAAGAGACCCAGTACTTC CASSPGIVSEETQYF
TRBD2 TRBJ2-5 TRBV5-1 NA TGCGCCAGCAGCCCGGCGACTAGCGGGAAAGAGACCCAGTACTTC CASSPATSGKETQYF
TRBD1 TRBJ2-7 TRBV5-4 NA TGTGCCAGCAGCTTCGGGGGACAGGGAGACTACGAGCAGTACTTC CASSFGGQGDYEQYF
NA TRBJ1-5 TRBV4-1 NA TGCGCCAGCAGCCAGGCAGACATCGGCAATCAGCCCCAGCATTTT CASSQADIGNQPQHF
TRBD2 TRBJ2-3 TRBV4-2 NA TGTGCCAGCAGCCAAGCTCGGACTAGCGGCACAGATACGCAGTATTTT CASSQARTSGTDTQYF
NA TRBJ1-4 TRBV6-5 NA TGTGCCAGCAGTTACAATTACGGGGGGGAAAAACTGTTTTTT CASSYNYGGEKLFF
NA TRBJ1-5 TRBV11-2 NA TGTGCCAGCAGCTTAATGGCGGTCGGCAATCAGCCCCAGCATTTT CASSLMAVGNQPQHF
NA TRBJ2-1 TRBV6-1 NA TGTGCCAGCAGTGACGCGGGTTTATCCTACAATGAGCAGTTCTTC CASSDAGLSYNEQFF
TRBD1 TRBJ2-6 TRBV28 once TGTGCCAGCAGAGGAAGAACAGGGGGGTCGTCTGGGGCCAACGTCCTGACTTTC CASRGRTGGSSGANVLTF
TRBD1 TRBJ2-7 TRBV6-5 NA TGTGCCAGCAACAATCCGGGACAGGGGGAGTACGAGCAGTACTTC CASNNPGQGEYEQYF
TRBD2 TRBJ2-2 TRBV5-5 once TGTGCCAGCAGCTTCGGGTTAGCGGGAGTAGCGGGGGAGCTGTTTTTT CASSFGLAGVAGELFF
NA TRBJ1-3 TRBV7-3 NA TGTGCCAGCAGCTTAACGTCCGGGGAAGGAAACACCGTATATTTT CASSLTSGEGNTVYF
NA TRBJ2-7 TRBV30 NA TGTGCCTGGAGCGTCGGACAGCTGACGTCCTACGAGCAGTACTTC CAWSVGQLTSYEQYF
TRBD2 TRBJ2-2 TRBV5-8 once TGTGCCAGCAGCTTGCCAGCGGGAGGAATCGGGGAGCTGTTTTTT CASSLPAGGIGELFF
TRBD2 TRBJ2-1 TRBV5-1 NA TGCGCCAGCAGCGAGGGGACTAGCGGCAACAATGAGCAGTTCTTC CASSEGTSGNNEQFF
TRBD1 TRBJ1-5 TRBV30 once TGTGCCTGGAGTGTTGGGACAGGGAGTCAGCCCCAGCATTTT CAWSVGTGSQPQHF